The clone carrying this T cell receptor beta chain was counted ten times or more. What it binds is not known. This record comes from a study of regulatory T cells in long-lasting Graves disease. Overall study: Prior antithyroid drug treatment in newly diagnosed Graves' patients lasted under 3 months.

According to the study, TCR beta libraries were built with iRepertoire HTBI primers and CDR3-region Arm-PCR. TCRdb fed the multiplex PCR reads into MiXCR, producing one record per CDR3 protein. The data contain roughly 250,000 distinct CDR3 sequences, about 17% of them singletons. Findings and limits, study-wide: TRBV28, TRBJ1-2 and TRBJ2-5 were favored in persistent disease. Persistent Graves' patients showed less TCR diversity than newly diagnosed ones.

Trimming took off 4 bases at V and 3 bases at J, with 6 bases between the two ends. The V gene's germline CDR1 is LGHNA and CDR2 YNFKEQ. The CDR3 loop spans 12 amino acids. The time point was: newly diagnosed GD, antithyroid drugs for less than 3 months. Generation of the TCR library employed RNA extracted from PBMCs. The data also belong to a second study, concerning T cells in Graves' hyperthyroidism and ophthalmopathy. That report notes: Stable hyperthyroidism and ophthalmopathy were separated using 13 V-J signatures.

Sequencing was performed on peripheral blood mononuclear cells (PBMCs), taken at new diagnosis, from a patient treated with antithyroid drugs. The chain carries TRBV4-2 and TRBJ2-5; D is undetermined. The TCR comes from a young woman with Graves disease. The DNA of the CDR3 is TGTGCCAGCAGCCGGGGTGAAGAGACCCAGTACTTC. It codes for CASSRGEETQYF.